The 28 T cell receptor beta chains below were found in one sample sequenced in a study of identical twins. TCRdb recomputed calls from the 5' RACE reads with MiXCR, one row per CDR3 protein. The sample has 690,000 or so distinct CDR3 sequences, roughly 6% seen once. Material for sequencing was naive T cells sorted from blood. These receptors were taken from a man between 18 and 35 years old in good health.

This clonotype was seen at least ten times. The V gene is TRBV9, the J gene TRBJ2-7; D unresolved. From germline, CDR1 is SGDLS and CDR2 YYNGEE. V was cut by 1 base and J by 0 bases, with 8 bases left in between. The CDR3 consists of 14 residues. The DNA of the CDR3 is TGTGCCAGCAGCGTATCAGCTAGCTCCTACGAGCAGTACTTC. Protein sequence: CASSVSASSYEQYF.

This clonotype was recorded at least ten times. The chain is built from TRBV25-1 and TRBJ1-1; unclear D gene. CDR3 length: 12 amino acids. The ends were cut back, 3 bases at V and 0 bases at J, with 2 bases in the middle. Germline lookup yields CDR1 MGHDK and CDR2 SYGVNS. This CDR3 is CASSDLNTEAFF. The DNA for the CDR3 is TGTGCCAGCAGTGACTTGAACACTGAAGCTTTCTTT.

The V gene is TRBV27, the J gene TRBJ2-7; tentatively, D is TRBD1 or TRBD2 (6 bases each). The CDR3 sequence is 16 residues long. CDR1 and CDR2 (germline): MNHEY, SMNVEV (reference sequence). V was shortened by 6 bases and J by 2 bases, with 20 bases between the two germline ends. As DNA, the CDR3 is TGTGCCAGCAGCCCACTGACGGGGGCTTCCCCCTACGAGCAGTACTTC. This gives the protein CASSPLTGASPYEQYF.

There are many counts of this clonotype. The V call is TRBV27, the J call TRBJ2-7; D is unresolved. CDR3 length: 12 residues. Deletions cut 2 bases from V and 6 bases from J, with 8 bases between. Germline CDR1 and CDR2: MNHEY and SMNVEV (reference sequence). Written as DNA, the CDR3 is TGTGCCAGCAGTTTAACGGGTGTCGAGCAGTACTTC. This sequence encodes CASSLTGVEQYF.

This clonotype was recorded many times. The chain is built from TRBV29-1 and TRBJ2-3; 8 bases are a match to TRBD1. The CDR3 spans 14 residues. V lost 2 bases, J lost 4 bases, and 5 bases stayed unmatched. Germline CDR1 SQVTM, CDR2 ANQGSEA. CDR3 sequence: CSVEPGQAPDTQYF. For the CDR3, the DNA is TGCAGCGTTGAACCGGGACAGGCACCAGATACGCAGTATTTT.

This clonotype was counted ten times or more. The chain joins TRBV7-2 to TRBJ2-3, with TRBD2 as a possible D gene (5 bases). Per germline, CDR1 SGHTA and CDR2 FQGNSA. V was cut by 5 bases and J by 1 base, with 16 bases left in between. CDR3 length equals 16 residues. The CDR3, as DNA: TGTGCCAGCAGCCCGAGAGGAGGTGACGGCACAGATACGCAGTATTTT. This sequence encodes CASSPRGGDGTDTQYF.

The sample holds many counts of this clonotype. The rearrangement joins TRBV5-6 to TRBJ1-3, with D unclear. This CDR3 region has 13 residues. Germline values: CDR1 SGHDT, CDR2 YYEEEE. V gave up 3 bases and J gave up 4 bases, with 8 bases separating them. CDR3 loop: CASSWTGGNTIYF. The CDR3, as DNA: TGTGCCAGCAGCTGGACTGGGGGAAACACCATATATTTT.

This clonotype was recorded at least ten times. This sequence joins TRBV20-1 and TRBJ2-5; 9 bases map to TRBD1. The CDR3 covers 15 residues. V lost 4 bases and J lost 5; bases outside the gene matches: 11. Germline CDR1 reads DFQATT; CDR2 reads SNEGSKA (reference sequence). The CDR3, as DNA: TGCAGTGCTACCCCAGGGACAGGGAGGGCGGAGACCCAGTACTTC. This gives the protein CSATPGTGRAETQYF.

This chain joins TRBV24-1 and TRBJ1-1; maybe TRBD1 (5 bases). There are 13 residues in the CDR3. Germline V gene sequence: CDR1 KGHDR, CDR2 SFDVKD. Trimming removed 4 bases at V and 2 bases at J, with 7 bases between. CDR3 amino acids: CATSEGENTEAFF. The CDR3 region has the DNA TGTGCCACCAGTGAAGGGGAAAACACTGAAGCTTTCTTT.

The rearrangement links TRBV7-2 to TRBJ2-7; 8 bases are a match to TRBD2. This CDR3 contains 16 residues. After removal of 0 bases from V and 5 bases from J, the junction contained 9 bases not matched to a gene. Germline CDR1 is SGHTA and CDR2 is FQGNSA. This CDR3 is CASSLALGAGAHEQYF. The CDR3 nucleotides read TGTGCCAGCAGCTTAGCGCTGGGAGCGGGAGCCCACGAGCAGTACTTC.

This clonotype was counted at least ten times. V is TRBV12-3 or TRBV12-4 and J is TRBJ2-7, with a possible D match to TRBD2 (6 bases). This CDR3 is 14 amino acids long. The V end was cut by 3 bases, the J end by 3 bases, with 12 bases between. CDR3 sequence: CASSFPPGVYEQYF. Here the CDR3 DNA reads TGTGCCAGCAGTTTCCCCCCGGGGGTCTACGAGCAGTACTTC.

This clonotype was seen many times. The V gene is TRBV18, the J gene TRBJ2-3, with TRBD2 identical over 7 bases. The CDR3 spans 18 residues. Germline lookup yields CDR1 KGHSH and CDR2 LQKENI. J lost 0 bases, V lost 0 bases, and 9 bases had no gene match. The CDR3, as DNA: TGTGCCAGCTCACCACCGCAGGCTAGCGGCTCTAGCACAGATACGCAGTATTTT. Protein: CASSPPQASGSSTDTQYF.

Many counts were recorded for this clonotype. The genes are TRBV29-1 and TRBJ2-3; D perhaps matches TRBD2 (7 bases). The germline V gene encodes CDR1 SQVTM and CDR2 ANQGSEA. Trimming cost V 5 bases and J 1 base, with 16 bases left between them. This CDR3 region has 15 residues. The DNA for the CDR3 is TGCAGCGTTCCCTTAGGGCGGGGGCGCACAGATACGCAGTATTTT. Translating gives CSVPLGRGRTDTQYF.

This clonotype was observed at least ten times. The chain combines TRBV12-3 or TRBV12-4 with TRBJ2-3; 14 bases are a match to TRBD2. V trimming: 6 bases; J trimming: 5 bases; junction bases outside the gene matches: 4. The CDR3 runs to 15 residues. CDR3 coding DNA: TGTGCCAGCAGCCAGACTAGCGGGAGGGTAGATACGCAGTATTTT. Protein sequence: CASSQTSGRVDTQYF.

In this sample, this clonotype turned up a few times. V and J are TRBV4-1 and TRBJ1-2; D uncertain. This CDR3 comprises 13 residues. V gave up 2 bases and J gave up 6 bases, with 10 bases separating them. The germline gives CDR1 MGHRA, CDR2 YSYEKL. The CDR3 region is CASSQNGLDGYTF. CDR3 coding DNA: TGCGCCAGCAGCCAAAATGGACTGGATGGCTACACCTTC.

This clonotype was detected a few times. CDR3 in DNA: TGTGCCAGCAGCTTACAGCAGGGAAACACTGAAGCTTTCTTT. Translation gives CASSLQQGNTEAFF. The rearrangement joins TRBV7-3 to TRBJ1-1; the D gene is possibly TRBD1 (5 bases). Germline lookup yields CDR1 SGHTA and CDR2 FQGTGA. V lost 2 bases and J lost 2, with 9 bases in between. The CDR3 length is 14 residues.

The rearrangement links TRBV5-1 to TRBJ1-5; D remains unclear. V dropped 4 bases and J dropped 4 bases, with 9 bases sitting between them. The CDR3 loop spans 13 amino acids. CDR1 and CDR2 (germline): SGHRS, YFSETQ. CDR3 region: CASSGRPNQPQHF. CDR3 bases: TGCGCCAGCAGCGGCCGCCCAAATCAGCCCCAGCATTTT.

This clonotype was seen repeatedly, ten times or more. The CDR3 nucleotides read TGTGCCAGTAGCTTGGGACAGGGGAACACTGAAGCTTTCTTT. Protein: CASSLGQGNTEAFF. V and J are TRBV12-3 or TRBV12-4 and TRBJ1-1; 9 nucleotides agree with TRBD1. This CDR3 is built from 14 residues. The trim removed 9 bases at V and 1 base at J, leaving 6 bases unmatched.

The CDR3 is CASSNRLDGEQYF. The CDR3 region has the DNA TGCGCCAGCAGCAACAGACTAGACGGCGAGCAGTACTTC. The chain combines TRBV5-1 with TRBJ2-7; D is possibly TRBD2 (6 bases). This CDR3 is built from 13 residues. The germline V and J ends were trimmed by 4 bases and 6 bases, with 14 bases remaining between them. CDR1 is SGHRS and CDR2 is YFSETQ in the germline V gene. The variable domain in full, completed from reference TRBV5-1 and TRBJ2-7, reads KAGVTQTPRYLIKTRGQQVTLSCSPISGHRSVSWYQQTPGQGLQFLFEYFSETQRNKGNFPGRFSGRQFSNSRSEMNVSTLELGDSALYLCASSNRLDGEQYFGPGTRLTVT.

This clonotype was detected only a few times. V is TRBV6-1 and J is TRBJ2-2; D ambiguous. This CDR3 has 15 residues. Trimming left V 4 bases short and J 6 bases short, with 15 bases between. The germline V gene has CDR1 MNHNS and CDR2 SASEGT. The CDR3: CASSVTSPVSGELFF. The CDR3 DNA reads TGTGCCAGCAGTGTCACCTCACCCGTCTCCGGGGAGCTGTTTTTT.

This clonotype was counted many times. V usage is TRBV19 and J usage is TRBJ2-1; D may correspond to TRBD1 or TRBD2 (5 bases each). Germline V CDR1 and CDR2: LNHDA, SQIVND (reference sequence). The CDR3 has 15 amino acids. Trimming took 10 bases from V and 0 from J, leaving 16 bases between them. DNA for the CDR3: TGTGCCACCACTAGACAGCCTAGCTCCTACAATGAGCAGTTCTTC. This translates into CATTRQPSSYNEQFF.

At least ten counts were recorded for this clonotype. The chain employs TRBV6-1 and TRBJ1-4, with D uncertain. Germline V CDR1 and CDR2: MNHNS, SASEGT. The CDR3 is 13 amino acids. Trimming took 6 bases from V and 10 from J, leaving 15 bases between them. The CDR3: CASRIDGIGKLFF. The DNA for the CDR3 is TGTGCCAGCAGAATAGACGGAATTGGAAAACTGTTTTTT.

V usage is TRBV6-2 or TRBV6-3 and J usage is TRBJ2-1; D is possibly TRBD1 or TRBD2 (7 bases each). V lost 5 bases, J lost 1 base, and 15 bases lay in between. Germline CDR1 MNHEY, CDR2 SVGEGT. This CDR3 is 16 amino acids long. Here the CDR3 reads CASSSQGGRSYNEQFF. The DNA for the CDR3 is TGTGCCAGCAGTAGTCAGGGGGGGCGGTCCTACAATGAGCAGTTCTTC.

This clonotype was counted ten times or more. The CDR3 region is CASSFTVLAGAETQYF. DNA for the CDR3: TGCGCCAGCAGCTTCACAGTACTAGCGGGAGCGGAGACCCAGTACTTC. The rearrangement joins TRBV5-1 to TRBJ2-5; 11 positions match TRBD2. The germline V gene has CDR1 SGHRS and CDR2 YFSETQ. The trim removed 2 bases at V and 5 bases at J, leaving 8 bases unmatched. This CDR3 region has 16 residues.

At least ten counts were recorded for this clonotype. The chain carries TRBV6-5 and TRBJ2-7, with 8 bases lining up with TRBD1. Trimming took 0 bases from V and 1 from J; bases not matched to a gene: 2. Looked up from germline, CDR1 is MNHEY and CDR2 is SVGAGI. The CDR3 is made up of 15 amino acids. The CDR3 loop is CASSYSQGASYEQYF. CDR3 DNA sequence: TGTGCCAGCAGTTACTCGCAGGGGGCGTCCTACGAGCAGTACTTC.

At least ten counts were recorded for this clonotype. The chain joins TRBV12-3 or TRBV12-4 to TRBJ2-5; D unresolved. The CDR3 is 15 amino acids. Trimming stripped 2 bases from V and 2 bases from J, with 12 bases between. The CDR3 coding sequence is TGTGCCAGCAGTTTACGGGCAGCTACTCAAGAGACCCAGTACTTC. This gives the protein CASSLRAATQETQYF.

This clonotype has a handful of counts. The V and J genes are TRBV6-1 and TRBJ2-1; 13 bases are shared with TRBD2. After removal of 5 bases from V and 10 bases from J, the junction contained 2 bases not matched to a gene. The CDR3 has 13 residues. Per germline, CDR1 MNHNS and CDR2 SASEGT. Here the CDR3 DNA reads TGTGCCAGCAGTCAGACTAGCGGGAGGGAGCAGTTCTTC. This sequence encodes CASSQTSGREQFF.

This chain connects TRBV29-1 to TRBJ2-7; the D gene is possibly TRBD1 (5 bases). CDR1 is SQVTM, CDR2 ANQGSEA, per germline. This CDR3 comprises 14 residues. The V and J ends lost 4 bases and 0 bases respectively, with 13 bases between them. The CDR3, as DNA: TGCAGCGTTGCCGGTGGTCAGGGCTCCTACGAGCAGTACTTC. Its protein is CSVAGGQGSYEQYF.